The clone carrying this T cell receptor (beta chain) came up many times. This entry is derived from a study of T-cell reconstitution after alpha-beta-depleted transplantation in children. Unique molecular identifiers featured in how the TCRbeta library was prepared. Each CDR3 protein gets one entry after TCRdb re-called the PCR reads with MiXCR. Of more than 150,000 distinct CDR3 sequences listed, less than 8% are singletons. From germline, CDR1 is SGHRS and CDR2 YFSETQ. The CDR3 contains 15 residues. Trimming left V 0 bases short and J 0 bases short, with 9 bases between. The clonotype was recovered from a human donor who donated a stem cell graft to a child with Wiskott-Aldrich syndrome. The gene calls are TRBV5-1 and TRBJ1-1; D is unclear. Specimen: PBMCs from the stem cell graft donor, collected from the stem cell graft. DNA of the CDR3: TGCGCCAGCAGCTTGGGTCTAACCATGAACACTGAAGCTTTCTTT. It translates to CASSLGLTMNTEAFF.